This record looks at one T cell receptor (beta chain) sequence and its context. Original data processing: Amplified reference gene primers provided the basis for estimating nucleated cell counts. Profiling relied on immunoSEQ multiplex PCR, and the TCRdb table lists in-frame clones only, not all of them. That table gives V, J and clone size, and the DNA gave D and trimming. The sample lists about 95,000 clones, around 87% occurring once. The V gene's germline CDR1 is GTSNPN and CDR2 SVGIG (reference sequence). This CDR3 is 14 amino acids long. V was clipped by 2 bases and J by 5 bases, with 12 bases between them. The data were obtained in a study of blood T cell repertoires in COVID-19. In the study overall: Italy, Spain and the United States were the sources of the convalescent and acute COVID-19 samples. PBMCs, B-cell-depleted T cells, or T cells provided the cDNA or gDNA that made up the material.

V gene TRBV30 combines with J gene TRBJ1-4, with unresolved D. The sequence came from a human donor in a cohort sampled during active COVID-19. Material: peripheral blood. The CDR3 DNA reads TGTGCCTGGAGTACGGGAACCCTGAATGAAAAACTGTTTTTT. Residues: CAWSTGTLNEKLFF. The full variable domain, in which reference TRBV30 and TRBJ1-4 provide the parts outside the CDR3, is SQTIHQWPATLVQPVGSPLSLECTVEGTSNPNLYWYRQAAGRGLQLLFYSVGIGQISSEVPQNLSASRPQDRQFILSSKKLLLSDSGFYLCAWSTGTLNEKLFFGSGTQLSVL.